Listed below are T cell receptor beta chains from one sample, sequenced in a study of control samples from healthy donors and cancer patients. TCRdb's copy holds only in-frame clones and misses some; the assay was immunoSEQ multiplex PCR. This sample carries 100,000 to 150,000 clones, just under 90% of them seen once, and the ten largest clones take around 6.9%. What was sequenced was PBMCs. Source of these receptors: a man aged 45-65 years with head and neck cancer. The CDR3 runs from the conserved cysteine through the conserved F or W. The order of the fields is CDR3 length, D gene, V gene, clone size, J gene, CDR3 DNA, CDR3 protein. D genes are given only for firm matches. The size entry is marked missing in some rows and otherwise reads once, few, many or a size class.

>10|-|TRBV29-1|-|TRBJ2-7
TGCAGCGTTGTTGCTTACGAGCAGTACTTC
CSVVAYEQYF
>12|-|TRBV6-6|-|TRBJ2-1
-
CASSTSTPAEFF
>15|-|TRBV6-2/TRBV6-3|-|TRBJ1-5
TGTGCCAGCAGTTATTGGGCTGGTAGCAATCAGCCCCAGCATTTT
CASSYWAGSNQPQHF
>14|TRBD1|TRBV9|-|TRBJ2-7
TGTGCCAGCAGCGTAGGGGACAGGGTGGGCGAGCAGTACTTC
CASSVGDRVGEQYF
>16|TRBD2|TRBV3-1/TRBV3-2|-|TRBJ2-3
TGTGCCAGCAGCCAACCGGGACTAGCGGGAGGGCCCACGCAGTATTTT
CASSQPGLAGGPTQYF
>13|-|TRBV27|-|TRBJ2-7
TGTGCCAGCAGGGGGACACTTACCTACGAGCAGTACTTC
CASRGTLTYEQYF
>12|-|TRBV5-1|once|TRBJ2-7
TGCGCCAGCAGCTTGGTGGGGGGAGAGCAGTACTTC
CASSLVGGEQYF
>17|TRBD1|TRBV24-1|-|TRBJ2-1
TGTGCCACCAGTGACCAACCCGCCGGGACAGGGGGAGAGGAGCAGTTCTTC
CATSDQPAGTGGEEQFF
>13|TRBD1|TRBV5-1|-|TRBJ2-7
TGCGCCAGCAAGGGACAGGGCTACTACGAGCAGTACTTC
CASKGQGYYEQYF
>15|-|TRBV5-4|-|TRBJ1-2
TGTGCCAGCAGCGGGAGACAGGCGGGGATAATTGGCTACACCTTC
CASSGRQAGIIGYTF
>15|TRBD2|TRBV9|-|TRBJ2-1
TGTGCCAGCAGCCCAAGGACTAGCGGGGGGAATGAGCAGTTCTTC
CASSPRTSGGNEQFF
>18|TRBD2|TRBV7-2|once|TRBJ2-2
TGTGCCAGCAGCTCCTACTACGCGGGGGGGCGTAACACCGGGGAGCTGTTTTTT
CASSSYYAGGRNTGELFF